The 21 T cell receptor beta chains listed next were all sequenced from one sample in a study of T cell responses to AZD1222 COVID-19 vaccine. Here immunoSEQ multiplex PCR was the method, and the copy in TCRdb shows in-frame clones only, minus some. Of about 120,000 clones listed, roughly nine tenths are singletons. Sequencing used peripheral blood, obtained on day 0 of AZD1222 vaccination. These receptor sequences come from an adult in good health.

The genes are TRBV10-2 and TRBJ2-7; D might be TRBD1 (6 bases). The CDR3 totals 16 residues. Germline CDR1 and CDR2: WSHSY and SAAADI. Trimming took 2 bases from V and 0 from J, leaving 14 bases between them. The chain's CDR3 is CASSEPWTVSSYEQYF. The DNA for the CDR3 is TGCGCCAGCAGTGAGCCTTGGACAGTGAGCTCCTACGAGCAGTACTTC.

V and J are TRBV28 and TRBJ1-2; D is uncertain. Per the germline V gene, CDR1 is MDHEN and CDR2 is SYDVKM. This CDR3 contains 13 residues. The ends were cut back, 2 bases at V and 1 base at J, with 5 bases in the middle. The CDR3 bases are TGTGCCAGCAGTTTAAACAGTAACTATGGCTACACCTTC. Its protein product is CASSLNSNYGYTF.

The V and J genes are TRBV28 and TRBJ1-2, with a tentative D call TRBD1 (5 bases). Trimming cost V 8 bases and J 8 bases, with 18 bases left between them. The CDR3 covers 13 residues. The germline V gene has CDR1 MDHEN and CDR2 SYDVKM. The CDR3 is CASLGLMFFGYTF. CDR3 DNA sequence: TGTGCCAGCTTGGGGCTCATGTTTTTCGGCTACACCTTC.

Written as DNA, the CDR3 is TGTGCCAGCAGTCTGGGGGGTTCCTATAATTCACCCCTCCACTTT. Translation gives CASSLGGSYNSPLHF. The chain couples TRBV3-1 (or the pseudogene TRBV3-2) to TRBJ1-6, with D perhaps matching TRBD1 (5 bases). The CDR3 loop spans 15 amino acids. Trimming shortened V by 6 bases and J by 1 base, and 10 bases separated the two germline ends. The germline V gene has CDR1 LGHDT and CDR2 YNNKEL (reference sequence).

The CDR3 loop reads CATSRDSGSLVADTQYF. As DNA, the CDR3 is TGTGCCACCAGCAGAGATAGCGGGTCATTAGTGGCAGATACGCAGTATTTT. The genes are TRBV15 and TRBJ2-3; 7 positions match TRBD2. The CDR3 has 17 residues. The J segment lost 4 bases and the V segment lost 0 bases, leaving 10 bases of the junction unmatched. From germline, CDR1 is LNHNV and CDR2 YYDKDF (reference sequence).

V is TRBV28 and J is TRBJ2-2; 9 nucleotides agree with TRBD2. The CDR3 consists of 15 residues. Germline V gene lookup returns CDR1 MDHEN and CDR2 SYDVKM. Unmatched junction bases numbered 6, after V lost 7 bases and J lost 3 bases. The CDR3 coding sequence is TGTGCCAGCACCCACGGCGGGAGGGACACCGGGGAGCTGTTTTTT. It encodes CASTHGGRDTGELFF.

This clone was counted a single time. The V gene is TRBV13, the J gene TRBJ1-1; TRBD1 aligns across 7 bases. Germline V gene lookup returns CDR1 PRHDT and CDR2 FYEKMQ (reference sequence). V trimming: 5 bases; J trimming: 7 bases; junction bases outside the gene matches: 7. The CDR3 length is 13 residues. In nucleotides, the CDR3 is TGTGCCAGCAGCCGAGGGACAGCCAATGAAGCTTTCTTT. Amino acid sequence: CASSRGTANEAFF.

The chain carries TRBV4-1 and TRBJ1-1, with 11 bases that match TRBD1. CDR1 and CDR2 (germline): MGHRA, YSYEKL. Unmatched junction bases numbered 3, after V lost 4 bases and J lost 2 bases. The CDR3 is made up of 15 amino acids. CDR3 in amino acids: CASSRGQGANTEAFF. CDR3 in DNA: TGCGCCAGCAGCCGAGGACAGGGGGCAAACACTGAAGCTTTCTTT.

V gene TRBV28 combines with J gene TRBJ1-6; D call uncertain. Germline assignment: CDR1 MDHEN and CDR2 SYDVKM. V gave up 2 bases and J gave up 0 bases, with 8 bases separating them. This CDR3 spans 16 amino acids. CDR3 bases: TGTGCCAGCAGTTTAGCCGTGAGCTCCTATAATTCACCCCTCCACTTT. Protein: CASSLAVSSYNSPLHF.

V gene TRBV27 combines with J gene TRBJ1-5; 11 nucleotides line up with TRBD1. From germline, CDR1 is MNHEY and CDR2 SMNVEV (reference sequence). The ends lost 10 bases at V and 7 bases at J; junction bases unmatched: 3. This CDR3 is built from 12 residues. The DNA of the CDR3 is TGTGCCACGGGACAGGGGGGCCAGCCCCAGCATTTT. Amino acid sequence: CATGQGGQPQHF.

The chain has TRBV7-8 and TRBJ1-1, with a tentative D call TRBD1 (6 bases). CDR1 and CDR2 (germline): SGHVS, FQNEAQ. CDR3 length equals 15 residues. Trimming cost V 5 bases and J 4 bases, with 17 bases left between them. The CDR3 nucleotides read TGTGCCAGCAGCCCGGTGTGGGGGGCTGGCACTGAAGCTTTCTTT. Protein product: CASSPVWGAGTEAFF.

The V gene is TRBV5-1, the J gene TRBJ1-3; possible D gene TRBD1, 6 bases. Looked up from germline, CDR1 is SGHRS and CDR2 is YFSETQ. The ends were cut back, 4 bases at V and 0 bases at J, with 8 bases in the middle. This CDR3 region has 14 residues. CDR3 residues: CASSLQGSGNTIYF. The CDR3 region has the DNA TGCGCCAGCAGCCTACAGGGCTCTGGAAACACCATATATTTT.

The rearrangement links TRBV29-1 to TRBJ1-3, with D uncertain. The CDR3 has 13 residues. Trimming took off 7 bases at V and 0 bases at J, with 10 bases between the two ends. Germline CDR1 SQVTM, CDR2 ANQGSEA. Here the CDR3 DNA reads TGCAGCGCCCCCGACGGCTCTGGAAACACCATATATTTT. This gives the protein CSAPDGSGNTIYF.

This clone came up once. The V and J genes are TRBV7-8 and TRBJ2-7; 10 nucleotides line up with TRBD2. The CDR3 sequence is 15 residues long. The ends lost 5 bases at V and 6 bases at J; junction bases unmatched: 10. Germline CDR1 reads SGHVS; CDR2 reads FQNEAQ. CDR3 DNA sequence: TGTGCCAGCAGCAAGCGAGCGGGAGGGCCGCGCGAGCAGTACTTC. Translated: CASSKRAGGPREQYF. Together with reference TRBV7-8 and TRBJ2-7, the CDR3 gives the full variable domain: GAGVSQSPRYKVAKRGQDVALRCDPISGHVSLFWYQQALGQGPEFLTYFQNEAQLDKSGLPSDRFFAERPEGSVSTLKIQRTQQEDSAVYLCASSKRAGGPREQYFGPGTRLTVT.

CDR3 sequence (DNA): TGTGCCAGCTCACCACCAAGGCGACAGCCCCAGCATTTT. Amino acids: CASSPPRRQPQHF. This sequence joins TRBV18 and TRBJ1-5, with D unresolved. The germline gives CDR1 KGHSH, CDR2 LQKENI. V gave up 0 bases and J gave up 7 bases, with 7 bases separating them. The CDR3 sequence is 13 residues long.

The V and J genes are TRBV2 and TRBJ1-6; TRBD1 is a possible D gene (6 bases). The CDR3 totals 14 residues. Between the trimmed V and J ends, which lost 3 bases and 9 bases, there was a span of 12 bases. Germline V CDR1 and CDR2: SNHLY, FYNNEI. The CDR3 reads CASSDSGRGSPLHF. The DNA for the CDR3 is TGTGCCAGCAGTGACAGTGGCAGGGGTTCACCCCTCCACTTT.

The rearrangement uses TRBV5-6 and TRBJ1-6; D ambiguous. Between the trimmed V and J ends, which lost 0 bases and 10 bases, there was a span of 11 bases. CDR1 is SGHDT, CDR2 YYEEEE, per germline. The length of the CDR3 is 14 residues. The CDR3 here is CASSLGLQGSPLHF. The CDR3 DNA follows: TGTGCCAGCAGCTTGGGACTCCAAGGGTCACCCCTCCACTTT.

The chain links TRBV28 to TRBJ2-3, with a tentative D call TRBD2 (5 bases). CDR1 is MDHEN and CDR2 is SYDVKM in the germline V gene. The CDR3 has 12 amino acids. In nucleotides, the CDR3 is TGTGCTGTGGGAGCGACCACAGATACGCAGTATTTT. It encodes CAVGATTDTQYF.

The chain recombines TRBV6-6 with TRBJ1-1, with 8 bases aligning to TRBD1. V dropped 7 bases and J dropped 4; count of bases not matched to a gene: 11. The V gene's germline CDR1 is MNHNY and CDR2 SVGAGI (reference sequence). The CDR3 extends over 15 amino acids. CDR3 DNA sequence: TGTGCCAGCAACCTCGACAGGGGCGGGAGCACTGAAGCTTTCTTT. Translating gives CASNLDRGGSTEAFF.

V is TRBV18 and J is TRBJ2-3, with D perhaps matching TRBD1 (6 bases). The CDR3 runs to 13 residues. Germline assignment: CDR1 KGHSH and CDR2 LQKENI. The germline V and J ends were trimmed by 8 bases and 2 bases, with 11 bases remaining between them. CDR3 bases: TGTGCCAGCCGGGACACCACCACAGATACGCAGTATTTT. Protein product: CASRDTTTDTQYF.

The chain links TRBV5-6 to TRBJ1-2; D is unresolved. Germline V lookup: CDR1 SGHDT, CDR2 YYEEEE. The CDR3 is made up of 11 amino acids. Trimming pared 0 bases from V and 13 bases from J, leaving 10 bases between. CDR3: CASSLVQSLTF. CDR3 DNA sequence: TGTGCCAGCAGCTTGGTACAGTCTCTCACCTTC.